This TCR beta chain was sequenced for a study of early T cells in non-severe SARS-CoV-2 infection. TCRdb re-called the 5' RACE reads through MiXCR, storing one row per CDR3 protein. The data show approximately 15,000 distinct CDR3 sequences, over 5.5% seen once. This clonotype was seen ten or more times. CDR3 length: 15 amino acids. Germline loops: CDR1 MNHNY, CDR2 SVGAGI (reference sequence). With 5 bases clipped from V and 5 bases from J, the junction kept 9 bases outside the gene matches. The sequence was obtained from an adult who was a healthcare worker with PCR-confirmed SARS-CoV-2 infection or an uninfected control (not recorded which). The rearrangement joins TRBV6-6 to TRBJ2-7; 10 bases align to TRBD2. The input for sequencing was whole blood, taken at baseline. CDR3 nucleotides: TGTGCCAGCAGTGCTAGCGGGGGCCCTCGGGACGAGCAGTACTTC. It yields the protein CASSASGGPRDEQYF.